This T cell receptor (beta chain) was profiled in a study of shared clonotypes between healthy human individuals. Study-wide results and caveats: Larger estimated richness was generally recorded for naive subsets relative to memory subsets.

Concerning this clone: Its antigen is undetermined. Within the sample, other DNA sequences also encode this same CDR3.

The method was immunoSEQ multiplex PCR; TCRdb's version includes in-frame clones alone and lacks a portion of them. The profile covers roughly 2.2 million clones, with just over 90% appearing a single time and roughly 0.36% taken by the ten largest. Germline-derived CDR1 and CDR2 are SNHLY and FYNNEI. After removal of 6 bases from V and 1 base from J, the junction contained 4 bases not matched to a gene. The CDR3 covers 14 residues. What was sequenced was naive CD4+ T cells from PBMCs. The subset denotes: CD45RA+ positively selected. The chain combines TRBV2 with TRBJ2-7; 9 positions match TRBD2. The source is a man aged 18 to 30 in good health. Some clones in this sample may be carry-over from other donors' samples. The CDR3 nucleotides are TGTGCCAGCAGAGCCAGCGGGGGGTCCTACGAGCAGTACTTC. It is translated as CASRASGGSYEQYF.